This T cell receptor beta chain was documented in a study of control samples from healthy donors and cancer patients. Profiled with immunoSEQ multiplex PCR; TCRdb holds only in-frame clones, not every one. Here the sample table reports fewer than 200,000 clones. Specimen: blood. This sequence originates from a woman in her thirties in good health.

CDR3 in DNA: TGTGCCAGCAGTCGCAACAGGGGGCGCCACGAGCAGTACTTC. Translating gives CASSRNRGRHEQYF. The chain employs TRBV28 and TRBJ2-7; 9 bases are shared with TRBD1. The CDR3 has 14 residues. Germline CDR1 reads MDHEN; CDR2 reads SYDVKM. The J segment lost 5 bases and the V segment lost 5 bases, leaving 7 bases of the junction unmatched.